Listed below are T cell receptor beta chains from one sample, sequenced in a study of cytomegalovirus exposure and HLA in healthy donors. Generated by immunoSEQ multiplex PCR, the TCRdb table keeps only in-frame clones and is missing some. The sample has around 130,000 clones; around 83% are singletons. The source material was PBMCs. The receptor source for this set is a man aged 50 to 59 in good health and CMV-seronegative. CDR3s leave out the opening cysteine and the closing phenylalanine or tryptophan. A D gene is named only where the DNA matches it firmly.

j_call cdr3_length d_call v_call cdr3_aa
TRBJ2-7 12 - TRBV18 ASSPSPGSREQY
TRBJ2-3 14 TRBD2 TRBV2 ASSVQLAGYTDTQY
TRBJ1-5 14 - TRBV10-3 AISEVGRGSNQPQH
TRBJ1-5 13 - TRBV19 ASSIGGRRNQPQH
TRBJ2-1 13 - TRBV2 ASSVRQGTFNEQF
TRBJ1-3 10 - TRBV9 ASSVLGDTIY
TRBJ1-3 13 - TRBV9 ASSITGGLGNTIY
TRBJ1-6 13 TRBD1 TRBV4-1 ASSHEGQPNSPLH
TRBJ2-7 13 - TRBV15 ATSREAGFTYEQY
TRBJ2-2 11 - TRBV6-5 ASRRSWTGELF
TRBJ1-1 10 - TRBV6-5 ASIGQHTEAF